Below, 26 T cell receptor beta chains from the same sample are listed, as sequenced in a study of cytomegalovirus exposure and HLA in healthy donors. Here immunoSEQ multiplex PCR was the method, and the copy in TCRdb shows in-frame clones only, minus some. The sample has 120,000 or so clones, about 84% seen once. The sequenced material came from PBMCs. The receptor source for this set is a man aged 18 to 30 in good health and CMV-seronegative.

This chain joins TRBV6-6 and TRBJ1-5; possible D gene TRBD1, 5 bases. V lost 2 bases and J lost 7, with 9 bases in between. The CDR3 consists of 13 residues. Germline V gene lookup returns CDR1 MNHNY and CDR2 SVGAGI (reference sequence). The CDR3 nucleotides are TGTGCCAGCAGTTACGGGGCCGCCCAGCCCCAGCATTTT. Protein product: CASSYGAAQPQHF.

The chain has TRBV6-4 and TRBJ2-1, with D perhaps TRBD2 (7 bases). The V gene lost 2 bases and the J gene lost 6 bases, with 17 bases spanning the gap. The CDR3 sequence is 16 residues long. CDR1 is MRHNA and CDR2 is SNTAGT in the germline V gene. The CDR3: CASSDEGRGGINEQFF. The CDR3, as DNA: TGTGCCAGCAGTGACGAAGGGAGGGGGGGGATCAATGAGCAGTTCTTC.

V gene TRBV2 combines with J gene TRBJ2-7, with 8 bases identical to TRBD1. Germline V lookup: CDR1 SNHLY, CDR2 FYNNEI. V dropped 6 bases and J dropped 3; count of bases not matched to a gene: 10. This CDR3 comprises 15 residues. The CDR3 loop is CASSRTGQGNYEQYF. The DNA of the CDR3 is TGTGCCAGCAGCCGTACTGGACAGGGTAACTACGAGCAGTACTTC.

The chain uses TRBV28 and TRBJ2-3; D unclear. The ends were cut back, 2 bases at V and 0 bases at J, with 3 bases in the middle. The CDR3 consists of 13 residues. The germline V gene encodes CDR1 MDHEN and CDR2 SYDVKM. This CDR3 reads CASSLTSTDTQYF. Here the CDR3 DNA reads TGTGCCAGCAGTTTAACTAGCACAGATACGCAGTATTTT.

This clone was recorded a few times. In this CDR3 the conserved last residue, phenylalanine or tryptophan, is missing, so a read error is likely. It is unclear where the CDR3 begins or ends on the DNA, so no DNA is shown, and the CDR3 is as TCRdb lists it. The chain has TRBV6-5 and TRBJ2-7; TRBD2 is taken as the D call from the table, unchecked against the DNA. Germline CDR1 is MNHEY and CDR2 is SVGAGI. From its first to its last residue, the CDR3 has 11 amino acids. CDR3 sequence reads: CASSGVPLAGD.

The chain uses TRBV7-9 and TRBJ2-1; D uncertain. Trimming cost V 8 bases and J 0 bases, with 8 bases left between them. This CDR3 has 13 amino acids. CDR1 SEHNR and CDR2 FQNEAQ come from the germline V gene (reference sequence). CDR3 in amino acids: CASGISSYNEQFF. The CDR3, as DNA: TGTGCCAGCGGCATCAGCTCCTACAATGAGCAGTTCTTC.

The rearrangement joins TRBV27 to TRBJ2-2; no firm D call. CDR3 length: 12 amino acids. Germline V gives CDR1 MNHEY, CDR2 SMNVEV (reference sequence). The V and J ends lost 8 bases and 5 bases respectively, with 9 bases between them. The CDR3 loop is CASGRVTGELFF. The DNA for the CDR3 is TGTGCCAGCGGCCGGGTAACCGGGGAGCTGTTTTTT.

This clone was found once. This chain uses TRBV5-1 with TRBJ2-7, with TRBD1 matching 9 bases. The CDR3 length is 12 residues. The J segment lost 11 bases and the V segment lost 0 bases, leaving 3 bases of the junction unmatched. Looked up from germline, CDR1 is SGHRS and CDR2 is YFSETQ. The CDR3 region is CASSLGTGAEYF. The CDR3 DNA reads as TGCGCCAGCAGCTTGGGGACAGGGGCCGAGTACTTC.

The gene calls are TRBV5-8 and TRBJ2-2, with D possibly TRBD1 on 6 matching bases. The V gene lost 3 bases and the J gene lost 4 bases, with 13 bases spanning the gap. This CDR3 region has 15 residues. Germline CDR1 SGHTS, CDR2 YDEGEE. The CDR3 here is CASSYRWTATGELFF. DNA of the CDR3: TGTGCCAGCAGCTACCGTTGGACAGCCACCGGGGAGCTGTTTTTT.

The chain couples TRBV10-1 to TRBJ2-7; TRBD2 matches at 14 bases. The CDR3 is 16 residues long. Germline V lookup: CDR1 WNHNN, CDR2 SYGVQD (reference sequence). Trimming cost V 2 bases and J 2 bases; bases outside gene matches: 2. CDR3 residues: CASSERGLAGAYEQYF. CDR3 in DNA: TGCGCCAGCAGTGAGAGGGGACTAGCGGGAGCCTACGAGCAGTACTTC.

The genes are TRBV13 and TRBJ2-7; D remains ambiguous. Trimming removed 3 bases at V and 3 bases at J, with 6 bases between. The CDR3 extends over 12 amino acids. Germline-derived CDR1 and CDR2 are PRHDT and FYEKMQ (reference sequence). CDR3 region: CASSFGDYEQYF. The CDR3 coding sequence is TGTGCCAGCAGCTTTGGAGACTACGAGCAGTACTTC.

V is TRBV5-1 and J is TRBJ1-1, with TRBD1 as a possible D gene (6 bases). V was trimmed by 2 bases and J by 1 base, leaving 9 bases between them. Per germline, CDR1 SGHRS and CDR2 YFSETQ. The CDR3 spans 14 residues. CDR3 in DNA: TGCGCCAGCAGCTTCGACAGGACGAACACTGAAGCTTTCTTT. It yields the protein CASSFDRTNTEAFF.

The chain joins TRBV23-1 to TRBJ1-2; D call uncertain. TRBV23-1 is labeled an ORF, and its function is uncertain. V was cut by 6 bases and J by 0 bases, with 14 bases left in between. The CDR3 covers 15 residues. The CDR3 spells CASSLTGTTNYGYTF. CDR3 nucleotide sequence: TGCGCCAGCAGCCTAACGGGAACAACTAACTATGGCTACACCTTC.

The chain couples TRBV6-6 to TRBJ2-7, with D possibly being TRBD1 (5 bases). V lost 8 bases, J lost 4 bases, and 6 bases lay in between. CDR1 and CDR2 from the germline V gene are MNHNY and SVGAGI (reference sequence). CDR3 size: 10 residues. This CDR3 is CASGQYEQYF. CDR3 in DNA: TGTGCCAGCGGACAATACGAGCAGTACTTC.

The rearrangement uses TRBV7-9 and TRBJ1-2, with 11 nucleotides matching TRBD1. Germline CDR1 reads SEHNR; CDR2 reads FQNEAQ (reference sequence). There are 14 residues in the CDR3. V lost 5 bases and J lost 7; bases outside the gene matches: 6. CDR3 DNA sequence: TGTGCCAGCAGCCGCGGACAGGGGGCGGCTGGCTACACCTTC. Protein sequence: CASSRGQGAAGYTF.

The gene calls are TRBV7-9 and TRBJ2-7; TRBD2 might be the D (6 bases). Germline V gives CDR1 SEHNR, CDR2 FQNEAQ (reference sequence). The CDR3 runs 15 residues. Deletions cut 1 base from V and 4 bases from J, with 14 bases between. The CDR3 sequence: CASSLVRESSYEQYF. The CDR3 coding sequence is TGTGCCAGCAGCTTAGTACGGGAGAGCAGTTACGAGCAGTACTTC.

The chain carries TRBV4-2 and TRBJ2-1; 11 nucleotides align to TRBD2. This CDR3 has 17 residues. V lost 0 bases to trimming and J lost 2 bases; unmatched junction nucleotides: 3. CDR1 and CDR2 from the germline V gene are LGHNA and YNFKEQ. The CDR3 region has the DNA TGTGCCAGCAGCCAAGAACTAGCGGGAGACCCCTACAATGAGCAGTTCTTC. Protein: CASSQELAGDPYNEQFF.

V and J are TRBV20-1 and TRBJ1-2, with 7 positions matching TRBD1. The germline V gene has CDR1 DFQATT and CDR2 SNEGSKA (reference sequence). This CDR3 is built from 11 residues. V gave up 6 bases and J gave up 7 bases; unmatched junction bases: 5. CDR3 sequence: CSAPTGIGYTF. CDR3 nucleotides: TGCAGTGCCCCGACAGGGATTGGCTACACCTTC.

The gene calls are TRBV20-1 and TRBJ2-5; 8 bases align to TRBD2. The CDR3 is 11 amino acids. The germline CDR1 and CDR2 sequences are DFQATT and SNEGSKA (reference sequence). The V gene end was trimmed by 8 bases and the J gene end by 4 bases; junction bases not matched to a gene: 3. CDR3 sequence (DNA): TGCAGTTTACGGGGGGGAGAGACCCAGTACTTC. Translation: CSLRGGETQYF.

This chain joins TRBV9 and TRBJ2-1; 10 positions match TRBD2. The ends lost 3 bases at V and 6 bases at J; junction bases unmatched: 6. The CDR3 runs to 15 residues. CDR1 and CDR2 from the germline V gene are SGDLS and YYNGEE. In DNA, the CDR3 is TGTGCCAGCAGCGACGCCACTAGCGGGGTCAATGAGCAGTTCTTC. It translates to CASSDATSGVNEQFF.

The gene calls are TRBV6-1 and TRBJ2-5; D possibly corresponds to TRBD1 (5 bases). The CDR3 contains 15 residues. Trimming removed 0 bases from V and 3 bases from J, with 11 bases in between. Germline V gene sequence: CDR1 MNHNS, CDR2 SASEGT. The CDR3 DNA reads TGTGCCAGCAGTGAAGCAGGCAGGGTGGAAGAGACCCAGTACTTC. Amino acids: CASSEAGRVEETQYF.

The count of this clone is one. The genes are TRBV5-4 and TRBJ1-4, with TRBD1 identical over 9 bases. The length of the CDR3 is 15 residues. Germline values: CDR1 SGHNT, CDR2 YYREEE (reference sequence). Unmatched junction bases numbered 2, after V lost 0 bases and J lost 5 bases. The CDR3 sequence: CASSLGGTGNEKLFF. The CDR3 DNA sequence: TGTGCCAGCAGCTTGGGAGGGACAGGGAATGAAAAACTGTTTTTT.

V usage is TRBV5-5 and J usage is TRBJ2-5; 7 positions match TRBD1. V gave up 3 bases and J gave up 9 bases; unmatched junction bases: 11. Germline values: CDR1 SGHKS, CDR2 YYEKEE (reference sequence). The CDR3 runs 14 residues. The CDR3 loop is CASSSAGTAKAQYF. The CDR3 DNA reads TGTGCCAGCAGCTCAGCCGGGACAGCCAAGGCCCAGTACTTC.

The chain's CDR3 is CASSLSPGTGELFF. CDR3 DNA: TGCGCCAGCAGCTTGAGCCCAGGGACCGGGGAGCTGTTTTTT. The chain links TRBV5-1 to TRBJ2-2; D may be TRBD1 (5 bases). The CDR3 spans 14 residues. V shed 1 base and J shed 5 bases, with 9 bases lying between them. Germline loops: CDR1 SGHRS, CDR2 YFSETQ.

The chain has TRBV29-1 and TRBJ2-2; D is unresolved. The CDR3 extends over 12 amino acids. Trimming took 6 bases from V and 0 from J, leaving 5 bases between them. Germline-derived CDR1 and CDR2 are SQVTM and ANQGSEA. Here the CDR3 reads CSVTPNTGELFF. In DNA, the CDR3 is TGCAGCGTGACACCGAACACCGGGGAGCTGTTTTTT.

The chain couples TRBV6-5 to TRBJ2-7; 9 bases are a match to TRBD1. The CDR3 runs to 14 residues. V dropped 7 bases and J dropped 2; count of bases not matched to a gene: 6. Germline V gene data show CDR1 as MNHEY and CDR2 as SVGAGI. The CDR3 loop is CASKTGTGTYEQYF. DNA of the CDR3: TGTGCCAGCAAAACCGGGACAGGGACCTACGAGCAGTACTTC.